The clone carrying this T cell receptor (beta chain) was found many times. Germline V gene sequence: CDR1 SQVTM, CDR2 ANQGSEA. This CDR3 has 13 amino acids. The V and J ends lost 3 bases and 5 bases, in that order; junction bases with no gene match: 4. This sample was taken from a study of molecular identifiers for immune sequencing clone quantification. TCRdb re-analysed the PCR reads in MiXCR, keeping a single row per CDR3 protein. Of about 510,000 distinct CDR3 sequences detected, 25% appear once; the ten largest clones hold roughly 0.79%. The clonotype was recovered from a human donor in good health. Some libraries in this study had Jurkat cell RNA spiked in. The material sequenced was naive CD8+ T cells from blood, with Jurkat cell RNA spiked in. Subset specified: FACS-sorted CD8+CD4-CCR7+CD45RA+ naive T cells. The chain has TRBV29-1 and TRBJ2-3; 8 nucleotides align to TRBD1. The CDR3 is CSVDLQGGDTQYF. As DNA, the CDR3 is TGCAGCGTTGATTTACAGGGGGGAGATACGCAGTATTTT.